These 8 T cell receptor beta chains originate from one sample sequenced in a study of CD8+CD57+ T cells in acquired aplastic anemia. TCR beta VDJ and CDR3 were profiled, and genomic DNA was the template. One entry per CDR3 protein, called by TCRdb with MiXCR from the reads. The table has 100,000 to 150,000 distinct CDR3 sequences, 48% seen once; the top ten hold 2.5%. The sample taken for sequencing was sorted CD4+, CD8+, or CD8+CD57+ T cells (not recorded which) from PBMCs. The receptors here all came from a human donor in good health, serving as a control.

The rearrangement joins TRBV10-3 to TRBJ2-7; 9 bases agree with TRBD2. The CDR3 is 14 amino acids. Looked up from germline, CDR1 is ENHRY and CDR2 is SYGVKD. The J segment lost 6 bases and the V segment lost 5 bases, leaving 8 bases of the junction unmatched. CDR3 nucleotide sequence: TGTGCCATCAGTTGGAGCGGGGGGAGGAGCGAGCAGTACTTC. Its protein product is CAISWSGGRSEQYF.

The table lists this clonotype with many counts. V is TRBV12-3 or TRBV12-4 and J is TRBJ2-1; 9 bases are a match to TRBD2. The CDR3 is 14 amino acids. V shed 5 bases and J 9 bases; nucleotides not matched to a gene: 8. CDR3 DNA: TGTGCCAGCAGTACGTCAGCGGGGGGAGGTGAGCAGTTCTTC. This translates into CASSTSAGGGEQFF.

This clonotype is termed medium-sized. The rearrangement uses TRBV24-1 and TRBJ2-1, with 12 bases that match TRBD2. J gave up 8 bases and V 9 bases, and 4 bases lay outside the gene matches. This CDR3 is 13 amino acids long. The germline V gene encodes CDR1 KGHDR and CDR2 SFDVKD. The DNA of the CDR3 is TGTGCCACCCGGGCTAGCGGGAGGGATGAGCAGTTCTTC. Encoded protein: CATRASGRDEQFF.

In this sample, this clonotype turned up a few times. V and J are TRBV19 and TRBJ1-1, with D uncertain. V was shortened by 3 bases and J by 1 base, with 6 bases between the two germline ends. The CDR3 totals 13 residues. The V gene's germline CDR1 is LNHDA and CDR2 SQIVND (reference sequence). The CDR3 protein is CASSIFGNTEAFF. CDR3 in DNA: TGTGCCAGTAGTATTTTCGGGAACACTGAAGCTTTCTTT.

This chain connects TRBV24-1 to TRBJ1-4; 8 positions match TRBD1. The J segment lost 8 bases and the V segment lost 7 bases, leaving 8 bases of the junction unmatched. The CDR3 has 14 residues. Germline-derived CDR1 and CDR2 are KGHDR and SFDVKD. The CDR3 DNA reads TGTGCCACCAGAGGGACAGGCGAAGGCGAAAAACTGTTTTTT. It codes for CATRGTGEGEKLFF.

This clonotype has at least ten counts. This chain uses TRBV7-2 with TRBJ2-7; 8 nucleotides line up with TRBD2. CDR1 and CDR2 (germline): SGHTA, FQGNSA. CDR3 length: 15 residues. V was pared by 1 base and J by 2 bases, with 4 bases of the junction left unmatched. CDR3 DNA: TGTGCCAGCAGCTTAGGCAGCGGGGGTCCCTACGAGCAGTACTTC. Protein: CASSLGSGGPYEQYF.

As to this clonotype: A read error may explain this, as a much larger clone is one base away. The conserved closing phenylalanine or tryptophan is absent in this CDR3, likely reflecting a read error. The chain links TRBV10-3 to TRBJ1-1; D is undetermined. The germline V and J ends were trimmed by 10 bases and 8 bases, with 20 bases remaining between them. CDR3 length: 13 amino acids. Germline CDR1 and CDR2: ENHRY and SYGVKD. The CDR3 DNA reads TGTGCCAGCACCCAAGCGGGATTAGGCGAAGCTTTCCTT. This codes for CASTQAGLGEAFL.

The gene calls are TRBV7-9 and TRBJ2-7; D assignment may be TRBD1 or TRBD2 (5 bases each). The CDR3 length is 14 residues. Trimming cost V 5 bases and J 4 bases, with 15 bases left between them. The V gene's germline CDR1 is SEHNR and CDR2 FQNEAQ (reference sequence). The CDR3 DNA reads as TGTGCCAGCAGCCAGCCCGGGACGCAGTACGAGCAGTACTTC. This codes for CASSQPGTQYEQYF.